The clone carrying this TCR beta chain was observed a single time. The data were taken from a study of blood T cell repertoires in COVID-19. Study-level background: Samples of COVID-19 (acute and convalescent) were obtained from the United States, Italy and Spain. Sample material is recorded as cDNA or gDNA derived from T cells, B-cell-depleted T cells, or PBMCs.

Per the authors' pipeline: Reference gene primer amplification in the assay estimated nucleated cell counts. Here immunoSEQ multiplex PCR was the method, and the copy in TCRdb shows in-frame clones only, minus some. Clone size and the V and J calls come from that table; the DNA yielded D and trimming. Of around 180,000 clones listed, approximately 80% are singletons. Sequencing was performed on peripheral blood. This clonotype was sampled from an elderly woman with COVID-19, enrolled during active disease.

The CDR3 DNA reads as TGTGCCAGCAGCTTAGCTACAGGGAGATCTAACTATGGCTACACCTTC. Translated: CASSLATGRSNYGYTF. This chain links TRBV7-2 with TRBJ1-2; maybe TRBD1 (6 bases). The V end was cut by 0 bases, the J end by 0 bases, with 11 bases between. The germline gives CDR1 SGHTA, CDR2 FQGNSA. The CDR3 is 16 amino acids.